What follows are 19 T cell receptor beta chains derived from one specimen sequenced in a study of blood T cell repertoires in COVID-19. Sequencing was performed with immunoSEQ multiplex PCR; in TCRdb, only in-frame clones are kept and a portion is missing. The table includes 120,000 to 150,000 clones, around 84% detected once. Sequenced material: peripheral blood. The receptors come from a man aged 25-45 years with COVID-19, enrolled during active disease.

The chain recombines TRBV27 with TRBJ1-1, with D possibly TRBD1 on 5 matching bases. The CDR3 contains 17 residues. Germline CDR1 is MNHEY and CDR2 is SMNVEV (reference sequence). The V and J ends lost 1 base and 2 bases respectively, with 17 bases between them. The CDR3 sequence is CASSLYLGPTVNTEAFF. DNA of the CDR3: TGTGCCAGCAGTTTATATTTAGGCCCGACAGTAAACACTGAAGCTTTCTTT.

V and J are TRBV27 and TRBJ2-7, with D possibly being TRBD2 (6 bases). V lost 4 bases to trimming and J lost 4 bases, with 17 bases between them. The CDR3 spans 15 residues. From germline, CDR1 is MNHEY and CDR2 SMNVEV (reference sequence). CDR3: CASSWAPGLKYEQYF. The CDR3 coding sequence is TGTGCCAGCAGTTGGGCCCCGGGACTCAAGTACGAGCAGTACTTC.

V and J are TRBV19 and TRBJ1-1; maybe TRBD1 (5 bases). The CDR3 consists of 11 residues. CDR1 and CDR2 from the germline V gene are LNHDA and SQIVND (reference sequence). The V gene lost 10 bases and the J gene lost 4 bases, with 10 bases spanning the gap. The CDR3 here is CATSGGTEAFF. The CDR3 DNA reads TGTGCCACGTCGGGGGGCACTGAAGCTTTCTTT.

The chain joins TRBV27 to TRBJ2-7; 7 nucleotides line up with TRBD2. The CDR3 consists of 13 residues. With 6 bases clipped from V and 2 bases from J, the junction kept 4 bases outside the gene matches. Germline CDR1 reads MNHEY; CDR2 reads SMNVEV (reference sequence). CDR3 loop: CASSGRFPYEQYF. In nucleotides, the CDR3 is TGTGCCAGCAGCGGGAGGTTCCCCTACGAGCAGTACTTC.

The CDR3 coding sequence is TGTGCCAGCAGCTTAGAAGGGAGTCAAGAGACCCAGTACTTC. The encoded protein is CASSLEGSQETQYF. This sequence joins TRBV11-2 and TRBJ2-5, with D maybe TRBD2 (5 bases). V lost 0 bases, J lost 2 bases, and 7 bases lay in between. CDR3 length equals 14 residues. The germline V gene has CDR1 SGHAT and CDR2 FQNNGV.

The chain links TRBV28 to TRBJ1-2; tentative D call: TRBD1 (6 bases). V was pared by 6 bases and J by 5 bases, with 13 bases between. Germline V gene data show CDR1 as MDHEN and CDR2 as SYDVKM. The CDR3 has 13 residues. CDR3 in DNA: TGTGCCAGCAGCGATTCAGGGGTGTATGGCTACACCTTC. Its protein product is CASSDSGVYGYTF.

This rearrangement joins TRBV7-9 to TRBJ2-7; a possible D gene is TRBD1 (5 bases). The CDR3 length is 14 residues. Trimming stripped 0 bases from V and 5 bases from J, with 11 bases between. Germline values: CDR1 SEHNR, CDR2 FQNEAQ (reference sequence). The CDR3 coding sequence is TGTGCCAGCAGCTTAGCGCGGCAGGGCAACGAGCAGTACTTC. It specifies CASSLARQGNEQYF.

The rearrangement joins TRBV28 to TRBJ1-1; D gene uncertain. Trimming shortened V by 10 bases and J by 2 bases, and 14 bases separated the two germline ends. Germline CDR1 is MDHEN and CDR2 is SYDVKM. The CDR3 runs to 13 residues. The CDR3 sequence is CATRGDGNTEAFF. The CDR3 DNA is TGTGCCACCCGGGGAGACGGAAACACTGAAGCTTTCTTT.

The CDR3 here is CASSLEIAGGEETQYF. Written as DNA, the CDR3 is TGTGCCAGCAGCTTGGAGATTGCGGGAGGCGAAGAGACCCAGTACTTC. This rearrangement joins TRBV11-2 to TRBJ2-5, with 8 nucleotides matching TRBD2. Germline assignment: CDR1 SGHAT and CDR2 FQNNGV. The CDR3 totals 16 residues. The trim removed 3 bases at V and 3 bases at J, leaving 9 bases unmatched.

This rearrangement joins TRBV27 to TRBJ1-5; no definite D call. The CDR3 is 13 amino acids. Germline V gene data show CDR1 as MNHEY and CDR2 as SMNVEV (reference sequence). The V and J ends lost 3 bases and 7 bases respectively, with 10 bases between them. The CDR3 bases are TGTGCCAGCAGTTTGTATTCCCGGCAGCCCCAGCATTTT. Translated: CASSLYSRQPQHF.

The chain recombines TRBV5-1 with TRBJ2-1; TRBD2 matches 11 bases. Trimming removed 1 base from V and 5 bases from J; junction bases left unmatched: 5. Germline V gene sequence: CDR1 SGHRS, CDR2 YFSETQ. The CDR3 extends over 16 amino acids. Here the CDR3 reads CASSLTSGSLNNEQFF. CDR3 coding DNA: TGCGCCAGCAGCTTGACTAGCGGGAGCCTCAACAATGAGCAGTTCTTC.

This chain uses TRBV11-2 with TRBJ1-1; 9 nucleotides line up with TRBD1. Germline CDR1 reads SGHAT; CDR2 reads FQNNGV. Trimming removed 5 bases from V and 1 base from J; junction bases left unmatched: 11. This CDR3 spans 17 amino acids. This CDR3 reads CASSQGDRGYWNTEAFF. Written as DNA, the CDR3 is TGTGCCAGCAGCCAGGGCGACAGGGGGTATTGGAACACTGAAGCTTTCTTT.

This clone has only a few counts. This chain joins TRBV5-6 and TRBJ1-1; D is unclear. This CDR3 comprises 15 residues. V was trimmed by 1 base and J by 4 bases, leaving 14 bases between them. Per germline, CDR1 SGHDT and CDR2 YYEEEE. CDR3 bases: TGTGCCAGCAGCTTGACGACCAGTCGGGGCACTGAAGCTTTCTTT. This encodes CASSLTTSRGTEAFF.

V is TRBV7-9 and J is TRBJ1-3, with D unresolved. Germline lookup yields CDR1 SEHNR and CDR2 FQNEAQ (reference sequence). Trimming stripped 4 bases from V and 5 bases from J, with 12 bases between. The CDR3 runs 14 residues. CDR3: CASSSVAGRNTIYF. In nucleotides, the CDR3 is TGTGCCAGCAGCTCGGTGGCGGGGAGAAACACCATATATTTT. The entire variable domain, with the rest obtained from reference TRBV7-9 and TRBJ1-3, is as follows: DTGVSQNPRHKITKRGQNVTFRCDPISEHNRLYWYRQTLGQGPEFLTYFQNEAQLEKSRLLSDRFSAERPKGSFSTLEIQRTEQGDSAMYLCASSSVAGRNTIYFGEGSWLTVV.

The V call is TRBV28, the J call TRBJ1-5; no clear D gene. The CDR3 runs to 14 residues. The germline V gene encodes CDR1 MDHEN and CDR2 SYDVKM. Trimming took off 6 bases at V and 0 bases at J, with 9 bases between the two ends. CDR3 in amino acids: CASRGEYSNQPQHF. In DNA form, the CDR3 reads TGTGCCAGCAGAGGAGAGTATAGCAATCAGCCCCAGCATTTT.

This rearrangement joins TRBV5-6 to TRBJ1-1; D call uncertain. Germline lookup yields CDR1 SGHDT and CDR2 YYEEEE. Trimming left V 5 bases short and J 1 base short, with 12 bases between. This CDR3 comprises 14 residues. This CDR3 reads CASRFAITNTEAFF. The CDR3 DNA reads TGTGCCAGCAGGTTCGCGATAACGAACACTGAAGCTTTCTTT.

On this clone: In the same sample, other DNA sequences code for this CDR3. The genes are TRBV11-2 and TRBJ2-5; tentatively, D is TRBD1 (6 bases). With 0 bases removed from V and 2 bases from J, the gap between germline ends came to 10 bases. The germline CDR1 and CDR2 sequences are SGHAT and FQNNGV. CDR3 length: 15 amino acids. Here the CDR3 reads CASSLDGTRQETQYF. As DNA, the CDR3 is TGTGCCAGCAGCTTAGACGGGACAAGGCAAGAGACCCAGTACTTC.

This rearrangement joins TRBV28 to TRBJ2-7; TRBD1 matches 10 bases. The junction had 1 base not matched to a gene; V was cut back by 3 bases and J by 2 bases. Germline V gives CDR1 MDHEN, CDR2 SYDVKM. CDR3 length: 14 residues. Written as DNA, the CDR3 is TGTGCCAGCAGTTTTGGGACAGGGGCCTACGAGCAGTACTTC. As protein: CASSFGTGAYEQYF.

Written as DNA, the CDR3 is TGTGCCAGCAGCAACCACCGCGGTCAGCGCGAGCAGTTCTTC. Its translation: CASSNHRGQREQFF. The chain combines TRBV11-2 with TRBJ2-1; D is undetermined. V was shortened by 5 bases and J by 10 bases, with 18 bases between the two germline ends. The CDR3 contains 14 residues. In germline, CDR1 is SGHAT, CDR2 FQNNGV.